Below, 9 T cell receptor beta chains from the same sample are listed, as sequenced in a study of blood T cell repertoires in COVID-19. Repertoires were generated with immunoSEQ multiplex PCR, while TCRdb's copy carries only in-frame clones and drops some. The sample includes a few hundred thousand clones, around 90% of them seen just once. Source material: PBMCs or T cells enriched from blood (not recorded which). These TCRs come from a woman in her late teens or twenties with acute COVID-19.

This clone is a singleton in its sample. The chain combines TRBV27 with TRBJ1-1; D is ambiguous. CDR1 MNHEY and CDR2 SMNVEV come from the germline V gene (reference sequence). This CDR3 is 13 amino acids long. The germline V and J ends were trimmed by 3 bases and 5 bases, with 10 bases remaining between them. CDR3 coding DNA: TGTGCCAGCAGTTTTTACTCGCGGACTGAAGCTTTCTTT. This codes for CASSFYSRTEAFF.

This clone was picked up one time. J is TRBJ2-1 and V is TRBV3-1 (or the pseudogene TRBV3-2), with D perhaps matching TRBD2 (5 bases). V dropped 1 base and J dropped 3 bases, with 10 bases sitting between them. The CDR3 extends over 15 amino acids. Germline V gene sequence: CDR1 LGHDT, CDR2 YNNKEL (reference sequence). This chain's CDR3 is CASSQASSHYNEQFF. In nucleotides, the CDR3 is TGTGCCAGCAGCCAAGCTAGCTCCCACTACAATGAGCAGTTCTTC.

The chain is built from TRBV14 and TRBJ2-7; D call uncertain. CDR1 and CDR2 (germline): SGHDN, FVKESK. Trimming cost V 1 base and J 7 bases, with 14 bases left between them. The CDR3 runs to 14 residues. CDR3 sequence (DNA): TGTGCCAGCAGCCAAGGAATCACACCGTGGGAGCAGTACTTC. It translates to CASSQGITPWEQYF.

This chain joins TRBV9 and TRBJ2-7, with D unclear. Trimming removed 4 bases from V and 0 bases from J, with 17 bases in between. The CDR3 is made up of 16 amino acids. CDR1 SGDLS and CDR2 YYNGEE come from the germline V gene. CDR3 coding DNA: TGTGCCAGCAGCCCCCCTCCCCAGGATGGCTCCTACGAGCAGTACTTC. It specifies CASSPPPQDGSYEQYF.

The V call is TRBV5-1, the J call TRBJ2-1; D gene ambiguous. This CDR3 is built from 14 residues. V gave up 0 bases and J gave up 0 bases, with 4 bases separating them. Germline-derived CDR1 and CDR2 are SGHRS and YFSETQ. The CDR3 nucleotides are TGCGCCAGCAGCTTGGAGAGCTCCTACAATGAGCAGTTCTTC. This gives the protein CASSLESSYNEQFF.

J is TRBJ2-2 and V is TRBV3-1 (or the pseudogene TRBV3-2), with a possible D match to TRBD2 (5 bases). With 0 bases removed from V and 7 bases from J, the gap between germline ends came to 9 bases. Germline CDR1 and CDR2: LGHDT and YNNKEL (reference sequence). CDR3 size: 14 residues. CDR3 bases: TGTGCCAGCAGCCAAGAAGGGAGCGGCGGGGAGCTGTTTTTT. Protein sequence: CASSQEGSGGELFF.

This chain joins TRBV9 and TRBJ2-2, with 7 positions matching TRBD1. Germline V gene data show CDR1 as SGDLS and CDR2 as YYNGEE. The J segment lost 0 bases and the V segment lost 3 bases, leaving 5 bases of the junction unmatched. The CDR3 has 16 amino acids. This CDR3 is CASSDGTDSNTGELFF. The CDR3 DNA is TGTGCCAGCAGCGATGGGACAGACTCGAACACCGGGGAGCTGTTTTTT. Drawing the rest from reference TRBV9 and TRBJ2-2, the complete variable domain is DSGVTQTPKHLITATGQRVTLRCSPRSGDLSVYWYQQSLDQGLQFLIQYYNGEERAKGNILERFSAQQFPDLHSELNLSSLELGDSALYFCASSDGTDSNTGELFFGEGSRLTVL.

V and J are TRBV20-1 and TRBJ1-2; D remains ambiguous. Trimming took off 3 bases at V and 5 bases at J, with 10 bases between the two ends. The CDR3 has 12 amino acids. The germline V gene encodes CDR1 DFQATT and CDR2 SNEGSKA (reference sequence). The DNA of the CDR3 is TGCAGTGCTAGTTACGAGGATTATGGCTACACCTTC. The encoded protein is CSASYEDYGYTF.

This chain joins TRBV6-5 and TRBJ1-2; tentative D call: TRBD1 (6 bases). This CDR3 is built from 13 residues. Per the germline V gene, CDR1 is MNHEY and CDR2 is SVGAGI. V lost 6 bases, J lost 6 bases, and 14 bases lay in between. CDR3 residues: CASRPDSTHGYTF. The CDR3 coding sequence is TGTGCCAGCAGACCGGACAGTACCCATGGCTACACCTTC.